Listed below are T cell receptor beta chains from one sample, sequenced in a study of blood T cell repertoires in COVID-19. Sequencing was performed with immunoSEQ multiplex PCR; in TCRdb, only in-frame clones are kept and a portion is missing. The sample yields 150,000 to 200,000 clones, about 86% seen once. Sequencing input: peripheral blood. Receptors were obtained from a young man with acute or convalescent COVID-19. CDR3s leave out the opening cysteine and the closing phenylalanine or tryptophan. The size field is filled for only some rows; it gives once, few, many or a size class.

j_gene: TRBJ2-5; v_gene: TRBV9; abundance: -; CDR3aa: ASSVGGSQETQY
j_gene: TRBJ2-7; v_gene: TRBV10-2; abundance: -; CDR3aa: ASSEGGGEIYEQY
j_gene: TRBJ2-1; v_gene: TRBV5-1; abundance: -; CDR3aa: ASSTTSTSGGFNEQF
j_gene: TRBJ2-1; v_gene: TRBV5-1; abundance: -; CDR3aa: ASSLRSSGVSYNEQF
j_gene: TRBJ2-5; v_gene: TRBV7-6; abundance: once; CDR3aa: ASSPGGGLQETQY
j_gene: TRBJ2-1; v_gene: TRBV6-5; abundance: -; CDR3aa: ASSYLDSFSYNEQF
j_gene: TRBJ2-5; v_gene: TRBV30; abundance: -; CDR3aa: AWSVVATETQY
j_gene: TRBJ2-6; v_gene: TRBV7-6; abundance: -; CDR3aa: ASSLVAGGVSGANVLT
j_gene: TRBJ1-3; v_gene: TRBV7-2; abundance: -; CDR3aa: ASSAPRGPANTIY
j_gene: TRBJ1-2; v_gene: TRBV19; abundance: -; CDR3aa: ASSIMAGNYGYT
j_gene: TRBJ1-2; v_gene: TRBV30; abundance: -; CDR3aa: AWSVRDRLTNYGYT
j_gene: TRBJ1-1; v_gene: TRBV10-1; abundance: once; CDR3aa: ASSENAGGDLEAF
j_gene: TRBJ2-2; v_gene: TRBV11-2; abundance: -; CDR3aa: ASRSLGTGITGELF
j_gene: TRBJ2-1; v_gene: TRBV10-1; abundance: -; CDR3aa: ASSELERGRTNEQF
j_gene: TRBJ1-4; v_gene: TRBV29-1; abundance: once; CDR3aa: SVEQGGEKLF
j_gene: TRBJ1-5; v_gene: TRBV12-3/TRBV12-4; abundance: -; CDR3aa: ASSFRERQPQH
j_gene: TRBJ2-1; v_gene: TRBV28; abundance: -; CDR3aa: ASSGQGGQGAINEQF
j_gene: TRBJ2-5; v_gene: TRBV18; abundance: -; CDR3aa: ASSRTVQETQY
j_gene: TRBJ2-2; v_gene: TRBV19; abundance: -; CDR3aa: ASSNWGVTGELF
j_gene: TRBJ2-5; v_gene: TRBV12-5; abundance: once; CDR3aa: ASGHTADGDRTPETQY
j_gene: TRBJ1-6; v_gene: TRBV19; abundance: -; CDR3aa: ASSIGQGYRAPLH
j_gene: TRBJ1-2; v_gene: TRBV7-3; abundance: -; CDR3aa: ASSPTGTGVSGANGYT
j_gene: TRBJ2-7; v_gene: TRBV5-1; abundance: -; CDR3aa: ASSWTTGDGSYEQY
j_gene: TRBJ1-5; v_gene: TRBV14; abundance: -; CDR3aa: ASSPLGDRGPGNQPQH
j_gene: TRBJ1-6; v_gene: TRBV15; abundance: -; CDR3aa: ATSREGGEIEDSPLH
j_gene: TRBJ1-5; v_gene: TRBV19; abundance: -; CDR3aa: ASSTRGRIYSGQPQH
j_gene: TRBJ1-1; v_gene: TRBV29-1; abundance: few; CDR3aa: SVEGQGDLNTEAF
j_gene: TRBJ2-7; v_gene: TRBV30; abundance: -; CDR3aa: AWSVQGRYEQY
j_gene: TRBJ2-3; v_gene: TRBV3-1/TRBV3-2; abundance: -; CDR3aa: ASSQPGTSGVTQY
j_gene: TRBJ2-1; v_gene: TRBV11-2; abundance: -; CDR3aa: ASSSGGLAGGSSYNEQF
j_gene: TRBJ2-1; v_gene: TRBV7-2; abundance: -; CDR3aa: ASSSGLAGANEQF
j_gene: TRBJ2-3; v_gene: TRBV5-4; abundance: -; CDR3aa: ASSLRGQGSTDTQY
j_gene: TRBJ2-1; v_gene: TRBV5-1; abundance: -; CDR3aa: ASSLEAGGSYNEQF
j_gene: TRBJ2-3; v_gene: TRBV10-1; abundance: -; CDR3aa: ATKTGGTQY
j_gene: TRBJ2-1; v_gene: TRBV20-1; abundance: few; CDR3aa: SASSLGGSYNEQF
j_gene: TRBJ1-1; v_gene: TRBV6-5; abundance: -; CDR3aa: ASSRQGAGTEAF
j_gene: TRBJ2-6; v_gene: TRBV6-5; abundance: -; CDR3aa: ASTEGVAGANVLT